This is a list of T cell receptor beta chains from one sample in a study of T cell clonotyping in hematopoietic cell transplantation. Here immunoSEQ multiplex PCR was the method, and the copy in TCRdb shows in-frame clones only, minus some. The sample has tens of thousands of clones; 85% to 95% are singletons. The input for sequencing was peripheral blood mononuclear cells, taken before stem cell transplant. Source of these receptors: a man aged 35-49 years with chronic myeloid leukemia. Some clones in this sample may be carry-over from other donors' samples. Both conserved end residues are part of each CDR3. The order of the fields is CDR3 protein, CDR3 DNA, V gene, J gene, clone size, D gene. The D gene is left open where the match is weak. A clone size is listed for some rows: how often the clone was seen (once, few, many), or a class if it is expanded.

CDR3aa: CASSFKTGTTVGNQPQHF
CDR3nt: TGTGCCAGCAGTTTCAAGACAGGGACCACCGTGGGGAATCAGCCCCAGCATTTT
v_gene: TRBV28
j_gene: TRBJ1-5
abundance: NA
d_gene: TRBD1

CDR3aa: CATVNYGYTF
CDR3nt: TGTGCGACAGTGAACTATGGCTACACCTTC
v_gene: TRBV28
j_gene: TRBJ1-2
abundance: once
d_gene: NA

CDR3aa: CASSQFRAGGGNTIYF
CDR3nt: TGTGCCAGCAGCCAATTCAGGGCAGGAGGAGGAAACACCATATATTTT
v_gene: TRBV14
j_gene: TRBJ1-3
abundance: NA
d_gene: NA

CDR3aa: CASSIIMNEKLFF
CDR3nt: TGTGCCAGTAGTATCATAATGAATGAAAAACTGTTTTTT
v_gene: TRBV19
j_gene: TRBJ1-4
abundance: NA
d_gene: NA

CDR3aa: CASSFRQGASETGELFF
CDR3nt: TGTGCCAGTAGTTTTCGACAGGGGGCGAGTGAGACCGGGGAGCTGTTTTTT
v_gene: TRBV19
j_gene: TRBJ2-2
abundance: NA
d_gene: TRBD1

CDR3aa: CASSPDPDSNQPQHF
CDR3nt: TGTGCCAGCAGTCCGGACCCGGATAGCAATCAGCCCCAGCATTTT
v_gene: TRBV28
j_gene: TRBJ1-5
abundance: NA
d_gene: NA

CDR3aa: CASSYALTGNYGYTF
CDR3nt: TGTGCCAGCAGTTATGCTTTGACAGGGAACTATGGCTACACCTTC
v_gene: TRBV6-5
j_gene: TRBJ1-2
abundance: NA
d_gene: TRBD1

CDR3aa: CASSQDSRGAGTEAFF
CDR3nt: TGTGCCAGCAGCCAAGATAGTCGGGGGGCCGGCACTGAAGCTTTCTTT
v_gene: TRBV4-2
j_gene: TRBJ1-1
abundance: NA
d_gene: NA

CDR3aa: CASSHNRGETQYF
CDR3nt: TGTGCCAGCAGCCACAACAGGGGAGAGACCCAGTACTTC
v_gene: TRBV7-2
j_gene: TRBJ2-5
abundance: NA
d_gene: TRBD1

CDR3aa: CASSVDGAGGEKLFF
CDR3nt: TGCGCCAGCTCGGTAGACGGGGCTGGGGGTGAAAAACTGTTTTTT
v_gene: TRBV10-2
j_gene: TRBJ1-4
abundance: NA
d_gene: NA

CDR3aa: CASSARTVPNSPLHF
CDR3nt: TGTGCCAGCAGTGCCCGGACAGTACCTAATTCACCCCTCCACTTT
v_gene: TRBV6-5
j_gene: TRBJ1-6
abundance: NA
d_gene: NA

CDR3aa: CASRLAGTYEQYF
CDR3nt: TGTGCCAGCAGACTAGCAGGAACCTACGAGCAGTACTTC
v_gene: TRBV28
j_gene: TRBJ2-7
abundance: NA
d_gene: NA

CDR3aa: CASSQDREVGGYTF
CDR3nt: TGCGCCAGCAGCCAAGACAGGGAGGTTGGTGGCTACACCTTC
v_gene: TRBV4-3
j_gene: TRBJ1-2
abundance: NA
d_gene: NA

CDR3aa: CATSRVTTGATNYGYTF
CDR3nt: TGTGCCACCAGCAGAGTTACCACAGGGGCAACTAACTATGGCTACACCTTC
v_gene: TRBV15
j_gene: TRBJ1-2
abundance: NA
d_gene: TRBD1

CDR3aa: CASGVGRSPLHF
CDR3nt: TGTGCCAGCGGAGTCGGACGTTCACCCCTCCACTTT
v_gene: TRBV2
j_gene: TRBJ1-6
abundance: NA
d_gene: NA

CDR3aa: CASSYSQGGYTEAFF
CDR3nt: TGTGCCAGCAGTTACTCACAGGGGGGGTACACTGAAGCTTTCTTT
v_gene: TRBV6-5
j_gene: TRBJ1-1
abundance: once
d_gene: TRBD1

CDR3aa: CASSQEVTIDGELFF
CDR3nt: TGCGCCAGCAGCCAAGAGGTTACCATAGACGGGGAGCTGTTTTTT
v_gene: TRBV4-3
j_gene: TRBJ2-2
abundance: NA
d_gene: NA

CDR3aa: CASSPWGAGGPQETQYF
CDR3nt: TGTGCCAGCAGCCCTTGGGGAGCGGGGGGCCCCCAAGAGACCCAGTACTTC
v_gene: TRBV9
j_gene: TRBJ2-5
abundance: NA
d_gene: TRBD2

CDR3aa: CASSLTGNLNTEAFF
CDR3nt: TGTGCCAGCAGCTTAACCGGGAACCTGAACACTGAAGCTTTCTTT
v_gene: TRBV7-3
j_gene: TRBJ1-1
abundance: NA
d_gene: NA

CDR3aa: CASSARTADNSPLHF
CDR3nt: TGTGCCAGCAGTGCTCGGACAGCTGATAATTCACCCCTCCACTTT
v_gene: TRBV2
j_gene: TRBJ1-6
abundance: NA
d_gene: NA

CDR3aa: CSVDIWAGYTF
CDR3nt: TGCAGCGTTGACATTTGGGCTGGCTACACCTTC
v_gene: TRBV29-1
j_gene: TRBJ1-2
abundance: NA
d_gene: NA

CDR3aa: CASSFRSASVSQETQYF
CDR3nt: TGTGCCAGCAGCTTTCGAAGCGCTAGTGTTTCTCAAGAGACCCAGTACTTC
v_gene: TRBV5-8
j_gene: TRBJ2-5
abundance: NA
d_gene: NA

CDR3aa: CSVDRQEETQYF
CDR3nt: TGCAGCGTTGATAGGCAGGAAGAGACCCAGTACTTC
v_gene: TRBV29-1
j_gene: TRBJ2-5
abundance: NA
d_gene: NA

CDR3aa: CASSLWFLEGGTDTQYF
CDR3nt: TGTGCCAGCAGCCTATGGTTTTTGGAGGGCGGGACAGATACGCAGTATTTT
v_gene: TRBV4-2
j_gene: TRBJ2-3
abundance: NA
d_gene: NA

CDR3aa: CASSRDREGGYTF
CDR3nt: TGTGCCAGCAGTCGGGACAGGGAGGGTGGCTACACCTTC
v_gene: TRBV2
j_gene: TRBJ1-2
abundance: NA
d_gene: TRBD1